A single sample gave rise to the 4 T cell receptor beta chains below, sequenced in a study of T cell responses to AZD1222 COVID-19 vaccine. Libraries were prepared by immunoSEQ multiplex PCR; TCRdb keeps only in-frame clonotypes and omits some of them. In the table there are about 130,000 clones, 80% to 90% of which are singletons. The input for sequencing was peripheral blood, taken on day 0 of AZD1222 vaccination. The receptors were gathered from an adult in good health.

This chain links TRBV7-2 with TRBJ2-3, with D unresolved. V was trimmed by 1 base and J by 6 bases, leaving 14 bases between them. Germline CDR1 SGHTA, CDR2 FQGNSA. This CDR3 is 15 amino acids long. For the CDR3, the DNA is TGTGCCAGCAGCTTAGTTCCGACGGGTTTCGATACGCAGTATTTT. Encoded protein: CASSLVPTGFDTQYF.

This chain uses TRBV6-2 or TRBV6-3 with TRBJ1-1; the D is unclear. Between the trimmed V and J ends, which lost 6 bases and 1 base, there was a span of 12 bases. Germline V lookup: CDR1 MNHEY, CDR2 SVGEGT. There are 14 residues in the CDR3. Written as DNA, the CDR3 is TGTGCCAGCAGCCTCCAACCAGGGAACACTGAAGCTTTCTTT. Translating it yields CASSLQPGNTEAFF.

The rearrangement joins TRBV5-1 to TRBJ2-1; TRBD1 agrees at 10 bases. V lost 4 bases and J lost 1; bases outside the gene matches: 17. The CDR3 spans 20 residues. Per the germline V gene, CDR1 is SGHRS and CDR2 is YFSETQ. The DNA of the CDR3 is TGCGCCAGCAGCCGACCCCGGACAGGGGGAGAGGAACGGTCCTACAATGAGCAGTTCTTC. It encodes CASSRPRTGGEERSYNEQFF.

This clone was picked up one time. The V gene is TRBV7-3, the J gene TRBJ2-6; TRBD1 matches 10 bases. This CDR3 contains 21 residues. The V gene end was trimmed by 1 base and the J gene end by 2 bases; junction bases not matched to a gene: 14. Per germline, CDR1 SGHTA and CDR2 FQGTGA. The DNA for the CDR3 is TGTGCCAGCAGCTTAAGAGTAAAGAGGACAGGGGGATCGGCTGGGGCCAACGTCCTGACTTTC. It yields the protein CASSLRVKRTGGSAGANVLTF.